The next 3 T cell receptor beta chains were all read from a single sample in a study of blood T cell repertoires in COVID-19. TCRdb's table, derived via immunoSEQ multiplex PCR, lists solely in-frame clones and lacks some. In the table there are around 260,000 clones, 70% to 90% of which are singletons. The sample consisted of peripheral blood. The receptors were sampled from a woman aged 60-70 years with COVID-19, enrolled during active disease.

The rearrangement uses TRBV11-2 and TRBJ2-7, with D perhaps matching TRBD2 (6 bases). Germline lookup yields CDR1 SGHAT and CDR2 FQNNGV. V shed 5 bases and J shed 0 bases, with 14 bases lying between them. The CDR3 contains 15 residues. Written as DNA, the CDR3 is TGTGCCAGCAGCCGCGGGCTAGCGAGCTCCTACGAGCAGTACTTC. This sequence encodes CASSRGLASSYEQYF.

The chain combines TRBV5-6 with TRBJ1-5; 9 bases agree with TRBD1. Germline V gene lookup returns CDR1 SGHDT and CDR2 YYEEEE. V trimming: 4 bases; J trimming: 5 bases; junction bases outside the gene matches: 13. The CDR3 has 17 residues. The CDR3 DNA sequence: TGTGCCAGCAGCGCGACAGGGGGAAGAGACATCGATCAGCCCCAGCATTTT. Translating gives CASSATGGRDIDQPQHF.

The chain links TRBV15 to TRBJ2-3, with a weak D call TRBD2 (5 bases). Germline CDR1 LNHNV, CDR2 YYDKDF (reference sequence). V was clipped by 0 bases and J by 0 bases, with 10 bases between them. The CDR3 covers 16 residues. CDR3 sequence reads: CATSREYTGSTDTQYF. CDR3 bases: TGTGCCACCAGCAGAGAATACACGGGAAGCACAGATACGCAGTATTTT.